This T cell receptor (beta chain) derives from a study of T cell changes during pregnancy in multiple sclerosis. Trimming cost V 4 bases and J 6 bases; bases outside gene matches: 14. The CDR3 contains 18 residues. Germline V gene lookup returns CDR1 SGHTA and CDR2 FQGTGA. The table came from immunoSEQ multiplex PCR; TCRdb's copy has only in-frame clones and leaves some out. The data show 38,000 or so clones, around nine tenths seen once. The receptor was isolated from a female donor with multiple sclerosis, enrolled in a pregnancy study. The sample consisted of CD8+ T cells from peripheral blood mononuclear cells, taken before pregnancy. V gene TRBV7-3 combines with J gene TRBJ2-1; 11 bases match TRBD2. This chain's CDR3 is CASSSTIKTSGRVNEQFF. The CDR3 bases are TGTGCCAGCAGCTCAACAATAAAAACTAGCGGGAGAGTCAATGAGCAGTTCTTC.